This T cell receptor beta chain was recorded in a study of metastatic and nonmetastatic thyroid tumors (dated by TCRdb to the early 2020s). Background on the whole study: The researchers compared repertoires between peripheral blood samples and tumor or nodule tissue samples from patients with malignant or benign thyroid disease. Overall study results and their limits: TCR beta diversity was reported as significantly higher in malignant tumors than in benign nodules, in both blood and tumor samples.

As regards this clone: What antigen it recognizes has not been identified. At one end the junction does not follow the germline gene, possibly because of a read error.

No patient had received any treatment before thyroid surgery. The study retrospectively analysed patient clinical samples collected from 2012 to 2018 using T-cell receptor beta sequencing. The library was prepared using PCR. Data came from an Illumina HiSeq 4000. High-throughput sequencing was used to profile the CDR3 region of the TCR beta-chain in every patient. The study's processing was this. A classifier to discriminate distant-metastatic papillary thyroid cancer patients was built from CDR3 differences across clinicopathological groups. Repertoire diversity was assessed with the Shannon index, and tumor-blood repertoire similarity with the Morisita-Horn index. Using fastp at Q25 and MiXCR, TCRdb reprocessed the public reads and kept productive beta chains. Here the V and J calls rest on TCRdb's processing, not on the authors' analysis. The sample records roughly 5,700 clones, around 31% of which are singletons. Jointly, the top ten make up roughly a fifth of the sample.

There are 15 amino acids in the CDR3, from cysteine to phenylalanine inclusive. Just CDR3 DNA is preserved here, 45 bases in frame from base 1. The germline V gene specifies MDHEN as CDR1 and SYDVKM as CDR2. The sequence was collected from a female donor with papillary thyroid cancer or a benign thyroid nodule (not recorded which). Some clones in this sample may be carry-over from other donors' samples. This receptor chain uses TRBV28 and TRBJ1-3; the D gene is unclear. Sample: adjacent normal tissue. The nucleotide sequence reads TGTGCAAGCAGTTTGTGGAGGCGCTCTCGAAACACCATATATTTT. Translated, it reads CASSLWRRSRNTIYF. With the portions outside the CDR3 filled from the reference TRBV28 and TRBJ1-3 genes, the complete variable region becomes DVKVTQSSRYLVKRTGEKVFLECVQDMDHENMFWYRQDPGLGLRLIYFSYDVKMKEKGDIPEGYSVSREKKERFSLILESASTNQTSMYLCASSLWRRSRNTIYFGEGSWLTVV.